A single sample gave rise to the 8 T cell receptor beta chains below, sequenced in a study of Ad26.COV2.S vaccination and SARS-CoV-2 variants. Clones were sequenced by immunoSEQ multiplex PCR, and TCRdb holds only the in-frame ones, with some missing. This sample has just over 350,000 clones, with around 92% found just once. The specimen comprised peripheral blood, sampled after recovery from COVID-19. The receptors were sampled from a human donor who had recovered from COVID-19.

J is TRBJ2-7 and V is TRBV10-3; 8 bases line up with TRBD2. Per germline, CDR1 ENHRY and CDR2 SYGVKD. After removal of 0 bases from V and 3 bases from J, the junction contained 7 bases not matched to a gene. This CDR3 contains 16 residues. The CDR3 DNA follows: TGTGCCATCAGTGAGTCGAGCGGGGGCCTCTACTACGAGCAGTACTTC. Protein sequence: CAISESSGGLYYEQYF.

The rearrangement links TRBV5-4 to TRBJ1-1, with no clear D. Germline V gene lookup returns CDR1 SGHNT and CDR2 YYREEE (reference sequence). This CDR3 is 14 amino acids long. Deletions cut 2 bases from V and 2 bases from J, with 10 bases between. CDR3 residues: CASSFEPPNTEAFF. CDR3 in DNA: TGTGCCAGCAGCTTCGAACCACCCAACACTGAAGCTTTCTTT.

This chain joins TRBV4-1 and TRBJ1-1; D possibly corresponds to TRBD1 (5 bases). The ends were cut back, 0 bases at V and 3 bases at J, with 11 bases in the middle. This CDR3 has 15 amino acids. Germline V lookup: CDR1 MGHRA, CDR2 YSYEKL. The CDR3: CASSQDQGPYTEAFF. CDR3 DNA: TGCGCCAGCAGCCAAGATCAGGGACCATACACTGAAGCTTTCTTT.

The chain recombines TRBV25-1 with TRBJ2-2; D may be TRBD1 (5 bases). Trimming stripped 5 bases from V and 7 bases from J, with 26 bases between. The CDR3 is 18 residues long. Germline CDR1 is MGHDK and CDR2 is SYGVNS. The CDR3 nucleotides are TGTGCCAGCAGTCTAACTGGGGCGTCAAGATCAATTGGCGGGGAGCTGTTTTTT. The encoded protein is CASSLTGASRSIGGELFF.

The rearrangement uses TRBV18 and TRBJ2-1; D ambiguous. The CDR3 length is 15 residues. V lost 3 bases and J 5 bases, leaving 14 bases between the germline ends. Germline V gives CDR1 KGHSH, CDR2 LQKENI. This CDR3 reads CASSPPIARNNEQFF. The CDR3 bases are TGTGCCAGCTCACCCCCCATCGCTAGAAACAATGAGCAGTTCTTC.

The chain recombines TRBV18 with TRBJ1-4; D unresolved. V was trimmed by 3 bases and J by 7 bases, leaving 12 bases between them. CDR1 KGHSH and CDR2 LQKENI come from the germline V gene. The length of the CDR3 is 14 residues. The CDR3 is CASSPKLVGEKLFF. Written as DNA, the CDR3 is TGTGCCAGCTCACCTAAGCTCGTCGGTGAAAAACTGTTTTTT.

This clone was counted a single time. The rearrangement links TRBV10-3 to TRBJ2-1; D is undetermined. The germline V gene encodes CDR1 ENHRY and CDR2 SYGVKD. This CDR3 region has 17 residues. The germline V and J ends were trimmed by 0 bases and 4 bases, with 16 bases remaining between them. This CDR3 is CAISESMAATPYNEQFF. In DNA form, the CDR3 reads TGTGCCATCAGTGAGTCGATGGCGGCGACCCCATACAATGAGCAGTTCTTC.

This chain joins TRBV5-6 and TRBJ2-3; 9 bases are shared with TRBD1. V shed 1 base, J shed 0 bases, and the junction held 3 bases outside the gene matches. CDR3 size: 16 residues. Germline V gene data show CDR1 as SGHDT and CDR2 as YYEEEE. CDR3 sequence: CASSLWGTGSTDTQYF. The CDR3 nucleotides read TGTGCCAGCAGCTTGTGGGGGACAGGGAGCACAGATACGCAGTATTTT.